This T cell receptor beta chain is from a study of cytomegalovirus exposure and HLA in healthy donors. The PCR employed 60 Vbeta primers together with 13 Jbeta primers. Measured with immunoSEQ multiplex PCR; TCRdb has only the in-frame clones, and not every one. The sample carries about 200,000 clones, roughly 84% recorded once. Concerning this clone: Its antigen is not known.

Findings and limits, study-wide: Sequencing likely produced, as an artifact, a cluster of highly shared sequence variants. In vitro testing confirmed a few CMV-associated chains as specific for CMV antigens. Reported performance of the classifier showed diagnosis of cytomegalovirus status with high specificity and sensitivity. TCR beta chain V- and J-gene trimming was linked, in a later analysis, to a missense variant in DCLRE1C.

Between the trimmed V and J ends, which lost 3 bases and 8 bases, there was a span of 31 bases. Germline V CDR1 and CDR2: MNHNS, SASEGT. The CDR3 is 19 residues long. The sequenced sample was PBMCs. The TCR originated in a man over 45 in good health and CMV-seronegative. The chain employs TRBV6-1 and TRBJ1-1; D not resolved. The CDR3 protein is CASSEEGRSWASQRQEAFF. Here the CDR3 DNA reads TGTGCCAGCAGTGAGGAGGGAAGGAGCTGGGCATCCCAACGTCAGGAAGCTTTCTTT.